Listed here are 5 T cell receptor beta chains from one sample, sequenced in a study of blood T cell repertoires in COVID-19 (dated by TCRdb to about 2020). Library generation was performed with the immunoSEQ multiplex PCR assay. TCRdb re-hosts the immuneACCESS table, in-frame sequences only. Its copies lack some clones; in the studies checked, an unresolved V gene accounts for under half of them, and the cause for the rest is not known. The table for this sample lists about 330,000 clones; more than 75% of them were counted only once. 1.5% to 2% of the sample rests with the top ten. The sequencing sample was made of peripheral blood. The origin of the receptors is a woman in her forties or fifties with acute or convalescent COVID-19.

This clone was seen once. The chain combines TRBV30 with TRBJ2-3, with D perhaps matching TRBD2 (5 bases). This CDR3 is built from 14 residues. V was shortened by 1 base and J by 0 bases, with 8 bases between the two germline ends. In germline, CDR1 is GTSNPN, CDR2 SVGIG (reference sequence). The CDR3 DNA reads TGTGCCTGGAGTGATGGGAGTAGCACAGATACGCAGTATTTT. The encoded protein is CAWSDGSSTDTQYF.

The chain links TRBV24-1 to TRBJ2-3; 11 nucleotides line up with TRBD2. V trimming: 4 bases; J trimming: 0 bases; junction bases outside the gene matches: 11. The CDR3 is 19 residues long. CDR1 is KGHDR and CDR2 is SFDVKD in the germline V gene. The CDR3 is CATSEVAGGPDSSTDTQYF. CDR3 nucleotides: TGTGCCACCAGTGAGGTAGCGGGAGGGCCGGATTCAAGCACAGATACGCAGTATTTT.

CDR3 in DNA: TGCGCCAGCCCGGGGGGGGCTAGCGGGAGACCCACAGATACGCAGTATTTT. Encoded protein: CASPGGASGRPTDTQYF. The chain is built from TRBV10-1 and TRBJ2-3; 10 nucleotides agree with TRBD2. After removal of 8 bases from V and 2 bases from J, the junction contained 13 bases not matched to a gene. CDR1 and CDR2 (germline): WNHNN, SYGVQD (reference sequence). The CDR3 consists of 17 residues.

This chain links TRBV29-1 with TRBJ2-1, with 9 nucleotides matching TRBD2. The CDR3 has 11 residues. Germline lookup yields CDR1 SQVTM and CDR2 ANQGSEA. Trimming at V came to 7 bases and at J to 10 bases, leaving 5 bases not matched to a gene. The CDR3 DNA reads TGCAGCGGTGGGACTAGCAGAGAGCAGTTCTTC. This sequence encodes CSGGTSREQFF.

The gene calls are TRBV18 and TRBJ1-2; TRBD1 matches 7 bases. The CDR3 length is 12 residues. The ends lost 3 bases at V and 7 bases at J; junction bases unmatched: 2. Germline V gene sequence: CDR1 KGHSH, CDR2 LQKENI. The CDR3 DNA reads as TGTGCCAGCTCACCGAGGGACAGTGGCTACACCTTC. The encoded protein is CASSPRDSGYTF.